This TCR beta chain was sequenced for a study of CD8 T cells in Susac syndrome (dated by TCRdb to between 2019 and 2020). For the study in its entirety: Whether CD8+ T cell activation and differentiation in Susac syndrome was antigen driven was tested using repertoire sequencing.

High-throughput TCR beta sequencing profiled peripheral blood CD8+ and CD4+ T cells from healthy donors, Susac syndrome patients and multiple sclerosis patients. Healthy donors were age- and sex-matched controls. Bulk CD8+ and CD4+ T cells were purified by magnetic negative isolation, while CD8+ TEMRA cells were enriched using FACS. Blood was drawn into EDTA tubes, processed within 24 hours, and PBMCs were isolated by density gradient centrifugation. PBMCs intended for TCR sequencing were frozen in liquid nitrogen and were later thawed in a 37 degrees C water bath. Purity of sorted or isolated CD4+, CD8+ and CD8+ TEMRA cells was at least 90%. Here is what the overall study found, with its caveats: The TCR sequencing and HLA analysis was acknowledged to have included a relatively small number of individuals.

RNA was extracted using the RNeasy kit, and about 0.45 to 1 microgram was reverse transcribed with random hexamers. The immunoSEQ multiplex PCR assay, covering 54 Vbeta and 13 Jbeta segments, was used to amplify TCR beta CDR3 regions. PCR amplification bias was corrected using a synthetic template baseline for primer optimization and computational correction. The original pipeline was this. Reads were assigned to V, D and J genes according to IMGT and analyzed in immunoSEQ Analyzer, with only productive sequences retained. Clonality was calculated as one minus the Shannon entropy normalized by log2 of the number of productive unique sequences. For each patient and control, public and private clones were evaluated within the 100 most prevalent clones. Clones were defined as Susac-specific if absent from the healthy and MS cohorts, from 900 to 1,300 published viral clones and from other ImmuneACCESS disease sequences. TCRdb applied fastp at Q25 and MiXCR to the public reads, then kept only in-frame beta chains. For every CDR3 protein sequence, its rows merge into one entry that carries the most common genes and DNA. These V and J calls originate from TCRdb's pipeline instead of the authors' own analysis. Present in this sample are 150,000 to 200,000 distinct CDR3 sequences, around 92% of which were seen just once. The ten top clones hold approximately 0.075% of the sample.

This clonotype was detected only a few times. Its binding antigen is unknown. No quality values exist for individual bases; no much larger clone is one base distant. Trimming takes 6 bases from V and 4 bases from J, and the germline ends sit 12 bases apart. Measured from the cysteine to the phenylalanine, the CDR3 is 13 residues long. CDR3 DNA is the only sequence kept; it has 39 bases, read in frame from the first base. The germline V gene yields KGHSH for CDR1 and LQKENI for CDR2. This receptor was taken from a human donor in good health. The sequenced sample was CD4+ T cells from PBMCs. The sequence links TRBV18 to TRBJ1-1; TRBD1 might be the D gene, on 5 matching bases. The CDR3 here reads CASSPRGGTEAFF. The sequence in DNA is TGTGCCAGCTCGCCCCGGGGGGGCACTGAAGCTTTCTTT.